This TCR beta chain was sequenced during a study of brain metastases from non-small cell lung cancer. Study-wide results and caveats: Compared with their matched primary tumors, roughly 67% of brain metastases showed expanded T-cell clones. TCR repertoires overlapped largely between brain metastases and matched primaries. T-cell infiltration was lower in brain metastases than primaries (P < 0.001).

TCRdb's table, derived via immunoSEQ multiplex PCR, lists solely in-frame clones and lacks some. The sample has thousands of clones; around 81% are singletons. Note on this clone: Its target is not known.

This TCR derives from a donor at least 40 years old with non-small cell lung cancer. Input material: primary lung tumor tissue.

The CDR3 reads CASSKGGPNTGELFF. The CDR3 coding sequence is TGTGCCAGCAGCAAAGGTGGACCGAACACCGGGGAGCTGTTTTTT. The chain employs TRBV21-1 and TRBJ2-2. TRBV21-1 is flagged as a pseudogene. The CDR3 contains 15 residues.